This T cell receptor (beta chain) was sequenced in a study of identical twins. In its sample, this clonotype was seen once. V dropped 3 bases and J dropped 7 bases, with 19 bases sitting between them. The V gene's germline CDR1 is MGHRA and CDR2 YSYEKL. This CDR3 region has 16 residues. TCRdb reprocessed the 5' RACE reads via MiXCR and lists one record per CDR3 protein. The data contain 400,000 to 500,000 distinct CDR3 sequences, around a sixth of them seen just once; the ten biggest clones take up about 12%. This receptor was obtained from a man aged 50 or older in good health. Source material: naive T cells sorted from blood. The chain combines TRBV4-1 with TRBJ2-1, with D maybe TRBD2 (6 bases). The chain's CDR3 is CASSQLLGPRGNEQFF. The CDR3 nucleotides read TGCGCCAGCAGCCAGCTTCTAGGCCCTCGGGGGAATGAGCAGTTCTTC.